This TCR beta chain emerged from a study of cytomegalovirus exposure and HLA in healthy donors. For the study at large: Among several hundred genotyped donors, 80% to 90% fell in the Caucasian-associated ancestry cluster.

Between the trimmed V and J ends, which lost 3 bases and 4 bases, there was a span of 16 bases. CDR1 and CDR2 (germline): SGHNT, YYREEE (reference sequence). The CDR3 runs to 15 residues. General study findings and limits: After further analysis at a later stage, around 17,000 TCR beta sequences were associated with HLA alleles at 0.05 false discovery rate.

Worth noting for this clone: As yet, its antigen is unknown.

PCR employed 60 Vbeta and 13 Jbeta primers. TCRdb keeps only in-frame clones here, not all; method: immunoSEQ multiplex PCR. The sample has 200,000 or so clones, about 81% seen once. The donors, nominally healthy at sampling, likely had unrecorded immune exposures. The sequenced material came from PBMCs. This sequence joins TRBV5-4 and TRBJ2-5; D perhaps matches TRBD2 (7 bases). This receptor was obtained from a young woman in good health and CMV-seropositive. The chain's CDR3 is CASSWGASGRETQYF. For the CDR3, the DNA is TGTGCCAGCAGCTGGGGGGCTAGCGGCAGAGAGACCCAGTACTTC.